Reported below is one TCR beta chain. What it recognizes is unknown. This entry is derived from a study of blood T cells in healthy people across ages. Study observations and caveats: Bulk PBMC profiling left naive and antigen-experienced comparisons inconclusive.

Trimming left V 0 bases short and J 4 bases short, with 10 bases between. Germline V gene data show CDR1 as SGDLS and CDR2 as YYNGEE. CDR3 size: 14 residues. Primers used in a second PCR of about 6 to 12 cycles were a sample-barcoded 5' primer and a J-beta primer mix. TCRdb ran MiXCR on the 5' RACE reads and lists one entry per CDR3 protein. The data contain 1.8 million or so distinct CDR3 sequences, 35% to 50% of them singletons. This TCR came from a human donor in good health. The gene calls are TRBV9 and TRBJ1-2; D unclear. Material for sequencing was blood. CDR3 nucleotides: TGTGCCAGCAGCGTAGGAGGTAGTGGCTATGGCTACACCTTC. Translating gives CASSVGGSGYGYTF.